The T cell receptor beta chain described here comes from a study of blood T cell repertoires in COVID-19. Study as a whole: The analysed material was cDNA or gDNA that came from T cells, B-cell-depleted T cells, or PBMCs.

Data came from immunoSEQ multiplex PCR; TCRdb stores just in-frame clones and leaves some out. The sample yields under 200,000 clones, around 86% seen once. Per the germline V gene, CDR1 is SGHRS and CDR2 is YFSETQ. J was trimmed by 5 bases and V by 4 bases; bases with no gene match: 8. The CDR3 sequence is 14 residues long. The gene calls are TRBV5-1 and TRBJ1-2, with TRBD1 matching 7 bases. This sequence originates from a man in his fifties or sixties with acute or convalescent COVID-19. Sequencing was performed on peripheral blood. The CDR3: CASSRGQEDYGYTF. The CDR3 DNA is TGCGCCAGCAGCCGCGGACAGGAAGATTATGGCTACACCTTC.